The 7 T cell receptor beta chains below were found in one sample sequenced in a study of blood T cells in healthy people across ages. The use of a sample-barcoded 5' primer and a J-beta primer mix characterized a second PCR of 7 to 11 cycles. MiXCR, applied by TCRdb to the 5' RACE reads, yields one record per CDR3 protein. Counted here are around 1,000,000 distinct CDR3 sequences, 20% to 25% occurring once; the ten biggest clones make up around 0.75%. Another study also made use of these data, one on T cells of mothers and their children.

Sequenced: blood. The receptor set was obtained from a girl aged 2-10 years in good health.

The J gene is TRBJ1-1, the V gene TRBV7-2; D possibly corresponds to TRBD1 (5 bases). The germline V gene has CDR1 SGHTA and CDR2 FQGNSA. This CDR3 contains 15 residues. The V gene lost 3 bases and the J gene lost 3 bases, with 14 bases spanning the gap. CDR3 coding DNA: TGTGCCAGCAGCTTTTCAGGGCGGGGGGACACTGAAGCTTTCTTT. Translating gives CASSFSGRGDTEAFF.

This rearrangement joins TRBV10-3 to TRBJ2-1, with TRBD2 matching 7 bases. V shed 1 base, J shed 5 bases, and the junction held 11 bases outside the gene matches. The CDR3 is 17 residues long. In germline, CDR1 is ENHRY, CDR2 SYGVKD. CDR3 sequence: CAISEWMGGRANNEQFF. CDR3 nucleotides: TGTGCCATCAGTGAGTGGATGGGCGGGAGAGCAAACAATGAGCAGTTCTTC.

The chain combines TRBV9 with TRBJ2-5; 9 bases are a match to TRBD2. Trimming at V came to 5 bases and at J to 4 bases, leaving 3 bases not matched to a gene. The germline gives CDR1 SGDLS, CDR2 YYNGEE. CDR3 size: 13 residues. The CDR3 is CASSASGAETQYF. Written as DNA, the CDR3 is TGTGCCAGCAGTGCTAGCGGGGCAGAGACCCAGTACTTC.

The chain joins TRBV11-2 to TRBJ1-3, with 10 bases that match TRBD1. CDR1 SGHAT and CDR2 FQNNGV come from the germline V gene. The CDR3 has 16 amino acids. Trimming cost V 7 bases and J 8 bases; bases outside gene matches: 14. The CDR3 loop reads CASTKGDRGPSDTIYF. DNA of the CDR3: TGTGCCAGCACAAAGGGGGACAGGGGTCCCTCGGACACCATATATTTT.

The chain employs TRBV6-1 and TRBJ2-1; 12 nucleotides align to TRBD2. Germline-derived CDR1 and CDR2 are MNHNS and SASEGT. V lost 3 bases to trimming and J lost 8 bases; unmatched junction nucleotides: 11. There are 17 residues in the CDR3. The chain's CDR3 is CASSDLQTSGSLDEQFF. The CDR3 nucleotides are TGTGCCAGCAGTGATCTTCAGACTAGCGGGAGCCTAGATGAGCAGTTCTTC.

This clonotype was seen more than once but under ten times. The chain has TRBV4-3 and TRBJ2-1; 15 nucleotides align to TRBD2. The CDR3 has 20 amino acids. The J segment lost 0 bases and the V segment lost 0 bases, leaving 6 bases of the junction unmatched. The V gene's germline CDR1 is LGHNA and CDR2 YSLEER. CDR3 residues: CASSQDWTSGGASSYNEQFF. In DNA, the CDR3 is TGCGCCAGCAGCCAAGATTGGACTAGCGGGGGGGCGAGCTCCTACAATGAGCAGTTCTTC.

As DNA, the CDR3 is TGTGCCAGCAGCGACAGCGGGATGAACACTGAAGCTTTCTTT. As protein: CASSDSGMNTEAFF. This rearrangement joins TRBV9 to TRBJ1-1; D is unresolved. Germline V gene data show CDR1 as SGDLS and CDR2 as YYNGEE. The V and J ends lost 3 bases and 0 bases respectively, with 9 bases between them. This CDR3 region has 14 residues.